This T cell receptor (beta chain) was profiled in a study of blood T cell repertoires in COVID-19. Assay used: immunoSEQ multiplex PCR; TCRdb lists only in-frame clones, some missing. Of 97,000 or so clones in the sample, roughly 92% were seen once. CDR1 and CDR2 from the germline V gene are MNHEY and SVGAGI. The CDR3 spans 15 residues. V was pared by 7 bases and J by 2 bases, with 7 bases of the junction left unmatched. The Seattle patients joined while their infection was active and were tracked longitudinally afterward. The TCR comes from a woman in her 50s with COVID-19, enrolled during active disease. The specimen sequenced was peripheral blood. The chain employs TRBV6-5 and TRBJ1-3; 8 bases map to TRBD1. CDR3 nucleotide sequence: TGTGCCAGCATACGACAGGGGAGAACTGGAAACACCATATATTTT. As protein: CASIRQGRTGNTIYF.